The 9 T cell receptor beta chains listed next were all sequenced from one sample in a study of T-cell reconstitution after alpha-beta-depleted transplantation in children. The authors prepared the TCRbeta library with unique molecular identifiers. TCRdb processed the PCR reads anew with MiXCR; each CDR3 protein has one entry. In the table there are roughly 120,000 distinct CDR3 sequences, 20% to 25% of which are singletons. The input for sequencing was PBMCs, mostly from graft donor cells, taken 180 days after TCRalphabeta/CD19-depleted stem cell transplant. These TCRs come from a male patient between 2 and 10 years old who had a stem cell transplant for chronic granulomatous disease, so the T cells may come from the graft donor.

The chain couples TRBV5-1 to TRBJ2-7, with D tentatively TRBD2 (6 bases). V was clipped by 0 bases and J by 2 bases, with 15 bases between them. There are 16 residues in the CDR3. The germline CDR1 and CDR2 sequences are SGHRS and YFSETQ. The DNA for the CDR3 is TGCGCCAGCAGCTTGGATCTTGGAGGGACTCCCTACGAGCAGTACTTC. Translated: CASSLDLGGTPYEQYF. Full variable domain (missing parts from reference TRBV5-1 and TRBJ2-7): KAGVTQTPRYLIKTRGQQVTLSCSPISGHRSVSWYQQTPGQGLQFLFEYFSETQRNKGNFPGRFSGRQFSNSRSEMNVSTLELGDSALYLCASSLDLGGTPYEQYFGPGTRLTVT.

This clonotype was picked up many times. The chain uses TRBV29-1 and TRBJ1-3; no definite D call. Deletions cut 6 bases from V and 2 bases from J, with 11 bases between. Germline V lookup: CDR1 SQVTM, CDR2 ANQGSEA. The CDR3 consists of 13 residues. In DNA, the CDR3 is TGCAGCGTCATGGAGAGCGCTGGAAACACCATATATTTT. Protein sequence: CSVMESAGNTIYF.

The V gene is TRBV20-1, the J gene TRBJ2-2; TRBD2 is a possible D gene (5 bases). CDR3 length: 15 residues. V shed 4 bases and J shed 1 base, with 13 bases lying between them. Germline values: CDR1 DFQATT, CDR2 SNEGSKA (reference sequence). The CDR3 protein is CSANQDWENTGELFF. In DNA form, the CDR3 reads TGCAGTGCTAACCAGGACTGGGAGAACACCGGGGAGCTGTTTTTT.

The chain couples TRBV4-2 to TRBJ2-3; tentatively, D is TRBD2 (6 bases). The CDR3 length is 18 residues. The germline V gene has CDR1 LGHNA and CDR2 YNFKEQ. Deletions cut 4 bases from V and 6 bases from J, with 26 bases between. The CDR3 reads CASSPRLRWGTGGDTQYF. DNA for the CDR3: TGTGCCAGCAGCCCCAGGCTGAGGTGGGGGACTGGGGGTGATACGCAGTATTTT.

This chain connects TRBV20-1 to TRBJ2-1; D might be TRBD2 (6 bases). The V and J ends lost 6 bases and 0 bases respectively, with 15 bases between them. The CDR3 length is 15 residues. CDR1 and CDR2 (germline): DFQATT, SNEGSKA (reference sequence). CDR3 loop: CSAPASARSYNEQFF. CDR3 sequence (DNA): TGCAGTGCGCCAGCTAGCGCCCGCTCCTACAATGAGCAGTTCTTC.

This chain joins TRBV5-1 and TRBJ2-2; weak D call: TRBD1 (5 bases). V lost 4 bases and J lost 1, with 8 bases in between. The V gene's germline CDR1 is SGHRS and CDR2 YFSETQ. The CDR3 totals 14 residues. DNA for the CDR3: TGCGCCAGCAGCACAACAGGGAACACCGGGGAGCTGTTTTTT. As protein: CASSTTGNTGELFF.

The V call is TRBV10-3, the J call TRBJ2-5, with D uncertain. The CDR3 runs 15 residues. V lost 2 bases and J lost 5, with 15 bases in between. Germline V lookup: CDR1 ENHRY, CDR2 SYGVKD. This CDR3 is CAISEGSGNWETQYF. The CDR3 DNA reads as TGTGCCATCAGTGAGGGTTCGGGCAACTGGGAGACCCAGTACTTC.

This clonotype was seen repeatedly, ten times or more. This chain joins TRBV20-1 and TRBJ2-1; TRBD1 is a possible D gene (5 bases). The CDR3 has 13 residues. Germline V gene data show CDR1 as DFQATT and CDR2 as SNEGSKA (reference sequence). The V and J ends lost 0 bases and 9 bases respectively, with 12 bases between them. The CDR3 protein is CSARDPFQGEQFF. The DNA of the CDR3 is TGCAGTGCTAGAGATCCGTTTCAGGGTGAGCAGTTCTTC.

Within the sample, this clonotype is medium-sized. The V gene is TRBV5-1, the J gene TRBJ2-7; a possible D gene is TRBD2 (6 bases). Germline V lookup: CDR1 SGHRS, CDR2 YFSETQ. The CDR3 consists of 14 residues. Trimming left V 5 bases short and J 2 bases short, with 14 bases between. CDR3 nucleotide sequence: TGCGCCAGCAGAATAGGACTATTGGCCTACGAGCAGTACTTC. The encoded protein is CASRIGLLAYEQYF.